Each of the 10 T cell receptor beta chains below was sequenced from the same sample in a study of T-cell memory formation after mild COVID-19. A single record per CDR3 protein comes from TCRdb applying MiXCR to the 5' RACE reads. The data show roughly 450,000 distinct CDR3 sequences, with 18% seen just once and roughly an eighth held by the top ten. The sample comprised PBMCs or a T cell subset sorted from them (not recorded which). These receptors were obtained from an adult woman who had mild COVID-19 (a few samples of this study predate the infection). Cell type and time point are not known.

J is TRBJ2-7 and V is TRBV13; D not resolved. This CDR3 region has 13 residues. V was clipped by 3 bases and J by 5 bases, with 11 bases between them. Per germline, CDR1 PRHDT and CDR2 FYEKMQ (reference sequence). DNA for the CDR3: TGTGCCAGCAGCTTCGGGCTAGGCCACGAGCAGTACTTC. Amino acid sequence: CASSFGLGHEQYF.

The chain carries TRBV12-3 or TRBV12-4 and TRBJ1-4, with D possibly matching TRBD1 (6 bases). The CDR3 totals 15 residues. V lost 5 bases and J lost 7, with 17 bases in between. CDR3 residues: CASSPQTGGGEKLFF. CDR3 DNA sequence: TGTGCCAGCAGTCCGCAGACAGGAGGAGGTGAAAAACTGTTTTTT.

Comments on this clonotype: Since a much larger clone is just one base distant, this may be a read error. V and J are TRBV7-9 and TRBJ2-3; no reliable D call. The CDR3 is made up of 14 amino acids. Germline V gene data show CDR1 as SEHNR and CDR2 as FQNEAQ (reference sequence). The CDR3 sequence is CASSSVVGTDTHYF. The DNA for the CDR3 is TGTGCCAGCAGCTCCGTGGTGGGCACAGATACGCATTATTTT.

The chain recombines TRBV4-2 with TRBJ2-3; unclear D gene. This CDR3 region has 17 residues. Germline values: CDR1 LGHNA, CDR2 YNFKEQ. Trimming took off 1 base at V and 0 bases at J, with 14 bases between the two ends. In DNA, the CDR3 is TGTGCCAGCAGCCAAGGAAACACACCCTTAAGCACAGATACGCAGTATTTT. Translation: CASSQGNTPLSTDTQYF.

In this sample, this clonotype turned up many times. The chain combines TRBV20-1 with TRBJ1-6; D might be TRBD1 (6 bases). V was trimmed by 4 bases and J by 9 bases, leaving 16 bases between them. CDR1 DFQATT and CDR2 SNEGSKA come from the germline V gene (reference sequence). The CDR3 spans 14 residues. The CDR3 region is CSATGVELRSPLHF. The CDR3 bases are TGCAGTGCTACAGGGGTAGAGTTGCGTTCACCCCTCCACTTT.

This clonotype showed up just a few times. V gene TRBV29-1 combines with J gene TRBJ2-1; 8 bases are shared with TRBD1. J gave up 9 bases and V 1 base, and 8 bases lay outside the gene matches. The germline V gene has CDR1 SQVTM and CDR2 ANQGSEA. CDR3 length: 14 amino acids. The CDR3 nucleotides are TGCAGCGTTGAAGTACTCCAGGGGGCTAGTGAGCAGTTCTTC. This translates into CSVEVLQGASEQFF.

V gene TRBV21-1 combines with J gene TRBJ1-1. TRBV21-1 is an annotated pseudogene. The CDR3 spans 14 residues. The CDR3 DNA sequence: TGTGCCAGCAGCAAACCGAACAGGAACACTGAAGCTTTCTTT. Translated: CASSKPNRNTEAFF.

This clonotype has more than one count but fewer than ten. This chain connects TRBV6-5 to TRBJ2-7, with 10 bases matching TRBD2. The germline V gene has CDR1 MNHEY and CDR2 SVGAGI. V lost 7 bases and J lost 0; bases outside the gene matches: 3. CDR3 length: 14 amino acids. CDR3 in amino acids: CASIPSGSSYEQYF. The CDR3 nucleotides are TGTGCCAGCATCCCTAGCGGGAGCTCCTACGAGCAGTACTTC.

CDR3 bases: TGTGCCAGCAGCTCAGGGGGGCTGGACACTGAAGCTTTCTTT. Its protein is CASSSGGLDTEAFF. This sequence joins TRBV5-4 and TRBJ1-1, with TRBD1 matching over 7 bases. This CDR3 is 14 amino acids long. The germline CDR1 and CDR2 sequences are SGHNT and YYREEE (reference sequence). V was pared by 3 bases and J by 3 bases, with 5 bases of the junction left unmatched.

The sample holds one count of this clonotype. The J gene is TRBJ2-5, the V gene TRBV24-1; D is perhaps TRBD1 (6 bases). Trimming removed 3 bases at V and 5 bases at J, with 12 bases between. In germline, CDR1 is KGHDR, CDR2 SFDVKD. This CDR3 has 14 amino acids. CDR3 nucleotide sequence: TGTGCCACCAGTGATCCAACAGGGTGGGAGACCCAGTACTTC. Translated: CATSDPTGWETQYF.